A selection of T cell receptor beta chains follows, all from one sample in a study of T-cell memory formation after mild COVID-19. TCRdb reprocessed the 5' RACE reads via MiXCR and lists one record per CDR3 protein. This table holds 250,000 to 350,000 distinct CDR3 sequences, roughly 15% found once. The source material was PBMCs or a T cell subset sorted from them (not recorded which). The source of these receptors is a man aged 18 to 29 who had mild COVID-19 (a few samples of this study predate the infection). Cell type and time point are not known. The CDR3 runs from the conserved cysteine through the conserved F or W. The D gene is left open where the match is weak. Some rows mark clone size as missing; the rest say once, few, many or name a class of expanded clone.

size	J	V	D	DNA	CDR3
few	TRBJ2-3	TRBV29-1	TRBD2	TGCAGCGTTGAAGATCGCGGGGGGACAGATACGCAGTATTTT	CSVEDRGGTDTQYF
NA	TRBJ1-1	TRBV6-5	NA	TGTGCCAGCAGTTACGAGGGAACTGAAGCTTTCTTT	CASSYEGTEAFF
few	TRBJ1-1	TRBV10-2	NA	TGCGCCAGCAGTGAGGGAGAGCACACTGAAGCTTTCTTT	CASSEGEHTEAFF
NA	TRBJ2-7	TRBV12-3/TRBV12-4	NA	TGTGCCAGCAGTCCTCTAGGGGTTCACGAGCAGTACTTC	CASSPLGVHEQYF
NA	TRBJ2-5	TRBV20-1	NA	TGCAGTGCTAGAGTCGTCGGGACCCAGTACTTC	CSARVVGTQYF
few	TRBJ2-7	TRBV5-1	TRBD1	TGCGCCAGCAGCTTGGGATACAGGGGGCCCTACGAGCAGTACTTC	CASSLGYRGPYEQYF
NA	TRBJ1-2	TRBV10-2	TRBD1	TGCGCCAGCAGTGAGACAGGGGAGGGCGGCTACACCTTC	CASSETGEGGYTF
NA	TRBJ1-4	TRBV9	NA	TGTGCCAGCAGCGTAGATGGGCAAGGGATTGAAAAACTGTTTTTT	CASSVDGQGIEKLFF
many	TRBJ2-1	TRBV12-3/TRBV12-4	NA	TGTGCCAGCAGTACCGACAACAATGAGCAGTTCTTC	CASSTDNNEQFF
NA	TRBJ1-1	TRBV12-3/TRBV12-4	TRBD1	TGTGCCAGCAGACGGGACAGGGGGTTGGCTTTCTTT	CASRRDRGLAFF
few	TRBJ2-1	TRBV5-1	NA	TGCGCCAGCAGCGACGACGCCAGATACAATGAGCAGTTCTTC	CASSDDARYNEQFF
NA	TRBJ1-4	TRBV20-1	NA	TGCAGTGCTAGAGATTTGGGACGGGGTGATGAAAAACTGTTTTTT	CSARDLGRGDEKLFF
few	TRBJ2-3	TRBV3-1	NA	TGTGCCAGCAGCCAAGTAGTGGGTTACAGGCTGACAGATACGCAGTATTTT	CASSQVVGYRLTDTQYF
few	TRBJ1-4	TRBV9	NA	TGTGCCAGCAGCGTTACCGGACAGCCGAATGAAAAACTGTTTTTT	CASSVTGQPNEKLFF
NA	TRBJ2-1	TRBV5-1	TRBD1	TGCGCCAGCAGCGAACAGGGGGACTCCTACAATGAGCAGTTCTTC	CASSEQGDSYNEQFF
few	TRBJ2-5	TRBV5-5	NA	TGTGCCAGCAGCTTATACGGACAAGAGACCCAGTACTTC	CASSLYGQETQYF